The rows below give T cell receptor beta chains drawn from one sample of a study of shared clonotypes between healthy human individuals. Measured with immunoSEQ multiplex PCR; TCRdb has only the in-frame clones, and not every one. The sample contains some 1.5 million clones, approximately 98% of which appear only once. Input material: naive CD4+ T cells sorted from blood. The receptors shown here come from a young man in good health. Both conserved end residues are part of each CDR3. A D gene is named only where the DNA matches it firmly. Some rows mark clone size as missing; the rest say once, few, many or name a class of expanded clone.

clone size | J gene | D gene | V gene | CDR3 DNA | CDR3 protein
- | TRBJ2-7 | - | TRBV20-1 | TGCAGTGCTAGAAGTTCCCGGGAGCAGTACTTC | CSARSSREQYF
- | TRBJ2-2 | TRBD2 | TRBV9 | TGTGCCAGCAGCGTAGATCTAGCGGGAGGGCCCACCGGGGAGCTGTTTTTT | CASSVDLAGGPTGELFF
- | TRBJ1-3 | - | TRBV2 | TGTGCCAGCAGTGATTGGGGACTCTCTGGAAACACCATATATTTT | CASSDWGLSGNTIYF
- | TRBJ2-2 | TRBD2 | TRBV5-4 | TGTGCCAGCAGCCAGGGACTAGCGTCGAACACCGGGGAGCTGTTTTTT | CASSQGLASNTGELFF
- | TRBJ2-7 | - | TRBV5-4 | TGTGCCAGCAGCTTGGAAGGCAGGGTATTTGTTGACGAGCAGTACTTC | CASSLEGRVFVDEQYF
- | TRBJ2-1 | - | TRBV5-1 | TGCGCCAGCAGCTTGGCCGGCGGGGGCTCCCACAATGAGCAGTTCTTC | CASSLAGGGSHNEQFF
- | TRBJ2-7 | - | TRBV5-1 | TGCGCCAGCAGCTTGGAGGGAGATAGGGCCTACGAGCAGTACTTC | CASSLEGDRAYEQYF
- | TRBJ2-1 | - | TRBV5-4 | TGTGCCAGCAGCGGACTAAGCTCCTACAATGAGCAGTTCTTC | CASSGLSSYNEQFF
- | TRBJ2-1 | - | TRBV7-3 | TGTGCCAGCAGGGCAGCAGGGGCGTCCTACAATGAGCAGTTCTTC | CASRAAGASYNEQFF
- | TRBJ2-5 | - | TRBV5-8 | TGTGCCAGCAGCTTGTTACTAGGAGGAGAGACCCAGTACTTC | CASSLLLGGETQYF
- | TRBJ2-5 | - | TRBV7-6 | TGTGCCAGCAGCTTGCCAGCGGAGACCCAGTACTTC | CASSLPAETQYF
- | TRBJ2-7 | - | TRBV27 | TGTGCCAGCAGTTGTCCGAAACCCTACGAGCAGTACTTC | CASSCPKPYEQYF
- | TRBJ2-3 | TRBD1 | TRBV9 | TGTGCCAGCAGCTCGGGACAGGGGGTGACAGATACGCAGTATTTT | CASSSGQGVTDTQYF
- | TRBJ1-2 | TRBD1 | TRBV7-8 | TGTGCCAGCAGTTTACCCGGACAGGGACACGGCTACACCTTC | CASSLPGQGHGYTF
- | TRBJ1-4 | TRBD1 | TRBV2 | TGTGCCAGCAGCCGGGACAGGGGAGATGAAAAACTGTTTTTT | CASSRDRGDEKLFF
- | TRBJ1-1 | TRBD1 | TRBV15 | TGTGCCACCAGCAAGGAAAGGAGACAGGGGAGGAGGAACACTGAAGCTTTCTTT | CATSKERRQGRRNTEAFF
- | TRBJ2-7 | - | TRBV10-2 | TGCGCCAGCAGCTACACGGGAACTGTTGGGGACGAGCAGTACTTC | CASSYTGTVGDEQYF
- | TRBJ2-7 | TRBD1 | TRBV19 | TGTGCCAGTAGCTCCGGGACAGGGACCTACGAGCAGTACTTC | CASSSGTGTYEQYF
once | TRBJ2-3 | TRBD1 | TRBV14 | TGTGCCAGCAGCCAAGAACGGGACAGGCTCAGCACAGATACGCAGTATTTT | CASSQERDRLSTDTQYF
- | TRBJ1-1 | - | TRBV2 | TGTGCCAGCAGTGAAGCGTTGCAGGGGCTGGGTGAAGCTTTCTTT | CASSEALQGLGEAFF
- | TRBJ2-3 | TRBD1 | TRBV15 | TGTGCCACCAGCAGAGGGGGACAGGGTGCAGATACGCAGTATTTT | CATSRGGQGADTQYF
- | TRBJ1-1 | - | TRBV25-1 | TGTGCCAGCAGTGATGGTACAGGGTGGGAAACTGAAGCTTTCTTT | CASSDGTGWETEAFF
- | TRBJ2-7 | - | TRBV6-5 | TGTGCCAGCAGTTACAACGGGATTGTTTCCTACGAGCAGTACTTC | CASSYNGIVSYEQYF
- | TRBJ1-5 | TRBD1 | TRBV28 | TGTGCCAGCAGTATGATGGGTTGGGACAGGGGTTTATGGCAGCCCCAGCATTTT | CASSMMGWDRGLWQPQHF
- | TRBJ2-1 | - | TRBV7-9 | TGTGCCAGCAGCTCGGGGACTTACAATGAGCAGTTCTTC | CASSSGTYNEQFF
- | TRBJ1-2 | - | TRBV30 | TGTGCCTGGAGTATGCCAAGTAAAGACTATGGCTACACCTTC | CAWSMPSKDYGYTF
- | TRBJ2-7 | - | TRBV5-1 | TGCGCCAGCAGCTTGGCGGCATCGTCGGGGTTTGACTACGAGCAGTACTTC | CASSLAASSGFDYEQYF
- | TRBJ1-2 | - | TRBV5-4 | TGTGCCAGCAGCTTGGTCGACAGGACCGATAACTATGGCTACACCTTC | CASSLVDRTDNYGYTF
- | TRBJ2-3 | TRBD2 | TRBV28 | TGTGCCTGTGGGGCTAGCGGGAGTCGGACAGATACGCAGTATTTT | CACGASGSRTDTQYF
once | TRBJ2-1 | TRBD2 | TRBV5-1 | TGCGCCAGCAGCTTACGTAGCGGGAGTATTGGTGAGCAGTTCTTC | CASSLRSGSIGEQFF
- | TRBJ1-3 | - | TRBV7-9 | TGTGCCAGCAGCTTAGGCAGGACCTCTGGAAACACCATATATTTT | CASSLGRTSGNTIYF
- | TRBJ2-1 | - | TRBV5-5 | TGTGCCAGCAGCTCTCCGTGGCGGGGATACAATGAGCAGTTCTTC | CASSSPWRGYNEQFF
- | TRBJ2-7 | TRBD2 | TRBV7-8 | TGTGCCAGCAGCTCCGTAGCCCCTACTAGCGGGAGGGCCTACGAGCAGTACTTC | CASSSVAPTSGRAYEQYF
- | TRBJ1-4 | - | TRBV4-1 | TGCGCCAGCAGCCAAATGACAACTAATGAAAAACTGTTTTTT | CASSQMTTNEKLFF
- | TRBJ2-7 | - | TRBV18 | TGTGCCAGCTCACCTTACATGACTAGGGTCGAGCAGTACTTC | CASSPYMTRVEQYF
- | TRBJ2-1 | TRBD2 | TRBV7-2 | TGTGCCAGCAGCCTAAGGACTAGCGGGAGAAGGAATGAGCAGTTCTTC | CASSLRTSGRRNEQFF
- | TRBJ2-3 | - | TRBV5-6 | TGTGCCAGCAGCTTCAGGTGGGGTCCAGATACGCAGTATTTT | CASSFRWGPDTQYF
- | TRBJ1-3 | - | TRBV15 | TGTGCCACCAGCAGAGATTCGGACACCATATATTTT | CATSRDSDTIYF
- | TRBJ1-5 | TRBD1 | TRBV28 | TGTGCCAGCAGTCCTCGCCGAGGACAGGGTCTCAATCAGCCCCAGCATTTT | CASSPRRGQGLNQPQHF
- | TRBJ1-2 | TRBD1 | TRBV5-1 | TGCGCCAGCAGCTTGGCAGGGACAGGAGCTTATGGCTACACCTTC | CASSLAGTGAYGYTF
once | TRBJ1-3 | - | TRBV7-8 | TGTGCCAGCAGCTTATTTCCAGGGTCCCGACCTGTTGGAAACACCATATATTTT | CASSLFPGSRPVGNTIYF
- | TRBJ2-2 | TRBD2 | TRBV5-4 | TGTGCCAGCAGCTCCCGCGGGGGTGGGACGGGGAACACCGGGGAGCTGTTTTTT | CASSSRGGGTGNTGELFF
- | TRBJ2-5 | TRBD1 | TRBV5-1 | TGCGCCAGCACACCGGGACAGGGGGCGGAGACCCAGTACTTC | CASTPGQGAETQYF
- | TRBJ1-1 | - | TRBV9 | TGTGCCAGCAGCGTAACGGTGCTGGACACTGAAGCTTTCTTT | CASSVTVLDTEAFF
- | TRBJ1-5 | - | TRBV7-6 | TGTGCCAGCAGCTTAGGGGCAGGGGCTTATAGCAATCAGCCCCAGCATTTT | CASSLGAGAYSNQPQHF
- | TRBJ2-7 | TRBD2 | TRBV9 | TGTGCCAGCAGCGGACTAGCGGGAGCTTACGAGCAGTACTTC | CASSGLAGAYEQYF